In its sample, the clone carrying this T cell receptor beta chain was seen a few times. This sample stems from a study of T cells in Graves' hyperthyroidism and ophthalmopathy. Per the germline V gene, CDR1 is SGHKS and CDR2 is YYEKEE (reference sequence). V lost 6 bases and J 0 bases, leaving 19 bases between the germline ends. The CDR3 contains 17 residues. Over 18 months, lack of ophthalmopathy progression marked Graves' hyperthyroidism as stable. Thyroid ultrasound, orbital computed tomography, clinical symptoms, and serum thyroxine and TRAb underpinned diagnoses. It was around 11 ml of fresh peripheral blood that supplied the PBMCs. Authors of the study amplified TCR beta CDR3 regions from RNA transcripts. First-round RT-PCR of the TCR CDR3 relied on the HTBI primer set. Each CDR3 protein is one row after TCRdb ran MiXCR on the multiplex PCR reads. The table lists around 800,000 distinct CDR3 sequences, roughly 37% of them singletons, with around 9.3% in the top ten.

The sequence derives from a man between 18 and 29 years old with Graves' hyperthyroidism. V and J are TRBV5-5 and TRBJ1-3, with D perhaps TRBD1 (5 bases). Material: blood. The CDR3 DNA reads as TGTGCCAGCAACCACCACGAGGGACCGCTCTCTGGAAACACCATATATTTT. It codes for CASNHHEGPLSGNTIYF.